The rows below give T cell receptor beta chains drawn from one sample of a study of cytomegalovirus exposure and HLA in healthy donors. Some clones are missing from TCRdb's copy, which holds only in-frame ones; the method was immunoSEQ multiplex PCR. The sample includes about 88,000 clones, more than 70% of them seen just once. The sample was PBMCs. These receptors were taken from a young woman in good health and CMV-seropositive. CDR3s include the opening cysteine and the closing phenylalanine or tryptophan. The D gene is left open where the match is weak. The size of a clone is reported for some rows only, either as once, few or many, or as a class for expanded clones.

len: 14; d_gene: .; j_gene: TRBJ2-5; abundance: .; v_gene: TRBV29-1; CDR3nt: TGCAGCGTTGAAGAATCGGACAGACAAGAGACCCAGTACTTC; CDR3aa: CSVEESDRQETQYF
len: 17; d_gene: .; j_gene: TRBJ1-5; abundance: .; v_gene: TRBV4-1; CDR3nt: TGCGCCAGCAGCCAAGACTGGGGCAGGGTCAGCAATCAGCCCCAGCATTTT; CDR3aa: CASSQDWGRVSNQPQHF
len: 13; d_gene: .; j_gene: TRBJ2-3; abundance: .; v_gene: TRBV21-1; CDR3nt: TGTGCCATAGGTCGGACTAGCACAGATACGCAGTATTTT; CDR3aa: CAIGRTSTDTQYF
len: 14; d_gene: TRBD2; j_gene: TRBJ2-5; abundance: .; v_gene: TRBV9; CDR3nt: TGTGCCAGCACCGAACTAGCGGACCAAGAGACCCAGTACTTC; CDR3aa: CASTELADQETQYF
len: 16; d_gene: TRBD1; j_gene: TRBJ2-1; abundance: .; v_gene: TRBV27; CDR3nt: TGTGCCAGCAGTTCCATATCCGGGACAGTTCACAATGAGCAGTTCTTC; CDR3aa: CASSSISGTVHNEQFF
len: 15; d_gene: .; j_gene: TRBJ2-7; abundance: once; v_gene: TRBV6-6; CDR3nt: TGTGCCAGCAGTTACCCCGGGCAGGGAAGTGGCGAGCAGTACTTC; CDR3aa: CASSYPGQGSGEQYF
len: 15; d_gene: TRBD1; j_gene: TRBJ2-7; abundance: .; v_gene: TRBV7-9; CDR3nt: TGTGCCAGCAGCACCCCCGGGACAGGGCTTTACGAGCAGTACTTC; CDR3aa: CASSTPGTGLYEQYF
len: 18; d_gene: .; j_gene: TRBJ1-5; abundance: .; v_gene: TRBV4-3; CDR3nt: TGCGCCAGCAGCCAGTATGGGGGGGCCGATTATAGCAATCAGCCCCAGCATTTT; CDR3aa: CASSQYGGADYSNQPQHF
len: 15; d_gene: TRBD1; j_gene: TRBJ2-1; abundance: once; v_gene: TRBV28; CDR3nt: TGTGCCAGCAGTTCCCCCGGGACAGGGGTCAATGAGCAGTTCTTC; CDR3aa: CASSSPGTGVNEQFF
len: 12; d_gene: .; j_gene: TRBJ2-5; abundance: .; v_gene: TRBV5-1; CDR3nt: TGCGCCAGCAGCACCCAGGAAGAGACCCAGTACTTC; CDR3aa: CASSTQEETQYF
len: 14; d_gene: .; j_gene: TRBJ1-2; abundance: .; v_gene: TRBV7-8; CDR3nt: TGTGCCAGCAGCCCCAGACACCCGAGGGATGGCTACACCTTC; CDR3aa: CASSPRHPRDGYTF
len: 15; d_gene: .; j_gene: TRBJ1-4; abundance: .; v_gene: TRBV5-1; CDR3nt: TGCGCCAGCAGCGCCCGTAGGGGGGGGAATGAAAAACTGTTTTTT; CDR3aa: CASSARRGGNEKLFF
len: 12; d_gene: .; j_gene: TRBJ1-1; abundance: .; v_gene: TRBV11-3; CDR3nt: TGTGCCAGCAGCTTAAGGGGCACTGAAGCTTTCTTT; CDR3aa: CASSLRGTEAFF
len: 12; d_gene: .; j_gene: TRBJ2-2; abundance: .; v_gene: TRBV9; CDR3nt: TGTGCCAGCAGCTCTCTCTATGGGGAGCTGTTTTTT; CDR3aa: CASSSLYGELFF
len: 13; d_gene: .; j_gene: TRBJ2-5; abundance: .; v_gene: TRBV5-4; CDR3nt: TGTGCCAGCAGCGCCTCGGAGCGGGCCACCCAGTACTTC; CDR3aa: CASSASERATQYF
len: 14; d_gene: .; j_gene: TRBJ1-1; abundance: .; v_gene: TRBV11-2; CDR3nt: TGTGCCAGCAGCTTGTCACGGGGGAAGGGTGAAGCTTTCTTT; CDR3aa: CASSLSRGKGEAFF
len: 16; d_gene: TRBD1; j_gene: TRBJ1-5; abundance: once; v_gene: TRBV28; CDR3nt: TGTGCCAGCAGTTTTCCCGGGACAGGGGACAATCAGCCCCAGCATTTT; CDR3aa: CASSFPGTGDNQPQHF
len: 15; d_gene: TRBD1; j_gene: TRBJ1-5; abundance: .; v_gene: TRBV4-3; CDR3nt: TGCGCCAGCAGCCAAGGGACAGGGGGGAATCAGCCCCAGCATTTT; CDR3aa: CASSQGTGGNQPQHF
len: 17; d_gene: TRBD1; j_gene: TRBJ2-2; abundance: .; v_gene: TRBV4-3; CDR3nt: TGCGCCAGCAGCCAATACGGGGCAGGGGGCGGCACCGGGGAGCTGTTTTTT; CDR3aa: CASSQYGAGGGTGELFF
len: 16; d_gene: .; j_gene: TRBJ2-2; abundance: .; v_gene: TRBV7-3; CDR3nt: TGTGCCAGCAGCTCGAACCCCGGGATGAACACCGGGGAGCTGTTTTTT; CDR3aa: CASSSNPGMNTGELFF
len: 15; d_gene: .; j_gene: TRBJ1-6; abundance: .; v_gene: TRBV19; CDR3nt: TGTGCCAGTAGTGTTGACAAAAGCCTATATTCACCCCTCCACTTT; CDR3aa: CASSVDKSLYSPLHF
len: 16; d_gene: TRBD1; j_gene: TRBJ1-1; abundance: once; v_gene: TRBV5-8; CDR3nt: TGTGCCAGCAGCCCAATTTTACAGGGGATGAACACTGAAGCTTTCTTT; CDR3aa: CASSPILQGMNTEAFF
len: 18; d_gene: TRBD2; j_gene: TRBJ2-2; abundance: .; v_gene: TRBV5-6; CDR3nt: TGTGCCAGCAGCCACATGACTAGCGGGGGGGCGTACACCGGGGAGCTGTTTTTT; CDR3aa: CASSHMTSGGAYTGELFF
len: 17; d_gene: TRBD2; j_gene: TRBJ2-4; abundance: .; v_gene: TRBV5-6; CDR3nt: TGTGCCAGCAGCCTAGAAAAGCGGGGGAGAGCCAAAAACATTCAGTACTTC; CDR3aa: CASSLEKRGRAKNIQYF
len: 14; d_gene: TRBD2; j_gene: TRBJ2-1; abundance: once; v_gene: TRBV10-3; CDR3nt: TGTGCCATCAGTGTGCAGGGAGGGGACAATGAGCAGTTCTTC; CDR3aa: CAISVQGGDNEQFF
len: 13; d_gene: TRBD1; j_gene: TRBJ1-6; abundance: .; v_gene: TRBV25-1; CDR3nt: TGTGCCAGCAGTGGACAGGGTAATTCACCCCTCCACTTT; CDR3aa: CASSGQGNSPLHF
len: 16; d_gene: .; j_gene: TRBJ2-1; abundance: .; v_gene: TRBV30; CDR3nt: TGTGCCTGGAGTGTAAGGGGTAAGAGCTCCTACAATGAGCAGTTCTTC; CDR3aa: CAWSVRGKSSYNEQFF
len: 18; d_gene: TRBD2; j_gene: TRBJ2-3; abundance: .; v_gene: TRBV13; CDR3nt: TGTGCCAGCAGCCAAAACGGACTAGCGGGGGGGATAAGAGATACGCAGTATTTT; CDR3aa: CASSQNGLAGGIRDTQYF
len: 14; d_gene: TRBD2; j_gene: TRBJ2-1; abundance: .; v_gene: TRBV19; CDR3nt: TGTGCCAGTCGAGATAGCGGGGGCTACAATGAGCAGTTCTTC; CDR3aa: CASRDSGGYNEQFF
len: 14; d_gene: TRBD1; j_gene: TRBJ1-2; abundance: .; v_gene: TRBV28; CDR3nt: TGTGCCAGCAGTTTGGGGGACAGGGGCTATGGCTACACCTTC; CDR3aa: CASSLGDRGYGYTF
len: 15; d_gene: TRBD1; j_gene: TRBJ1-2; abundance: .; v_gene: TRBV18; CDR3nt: TGTGCCAGCTCGCAAGGGACAGGGAACCGCGATGGCTACACCTTC; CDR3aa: CASSQGTGNRDGYTF
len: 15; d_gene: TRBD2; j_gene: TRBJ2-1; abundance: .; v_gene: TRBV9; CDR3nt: TGTGCCAGCAGCCCCTCCGGGGCTAGCGGCGGTGAGCAGTTCTTC; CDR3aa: CASSPSGASGGEQFF
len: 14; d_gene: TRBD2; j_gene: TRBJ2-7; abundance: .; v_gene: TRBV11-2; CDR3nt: TGTGCCAGCAGTCATGGGACTAGCGGTTACGAGCAGTACTTC; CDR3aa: CASSHGTSGYEQYF
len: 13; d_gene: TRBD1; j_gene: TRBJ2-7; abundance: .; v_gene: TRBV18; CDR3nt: TGTGCCAGCTCGCCCGACAGGGCGGGCGAGCAGTACTTC; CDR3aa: CASSPDRAGEQYF
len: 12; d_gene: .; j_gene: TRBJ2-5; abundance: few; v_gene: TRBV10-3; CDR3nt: TGTGCCATTCAGGGTACCGGGGAGACCCAGTACTTC; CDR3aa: CAIQGTGETQYF
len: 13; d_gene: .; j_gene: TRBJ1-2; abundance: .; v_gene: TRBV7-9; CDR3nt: TGTGCCAGCAGCTTAGCGGAGGGGTATGGCTACACCTTC; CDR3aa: CASSLAEGYGYTF
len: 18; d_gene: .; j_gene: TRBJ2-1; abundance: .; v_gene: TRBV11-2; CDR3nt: TGTGCCAGCAGCTTAGGATTCTTGGGACACCTTACTAACAATGAGCAGTTCTTC; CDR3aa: CASSLGFLGHLTNNEQFF
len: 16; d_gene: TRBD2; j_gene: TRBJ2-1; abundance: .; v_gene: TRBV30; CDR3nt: TGTGCCTGGAGACTCGGGACTAGCGGGGTTTACAATGAGCAGTTCTTC; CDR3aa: CAWRLGTSGVYNEQFF
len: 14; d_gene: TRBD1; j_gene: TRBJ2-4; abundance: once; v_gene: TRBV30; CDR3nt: TGTGCCTGGAGTAGACGGGACAGAGGAAACATTCAGTACTTC; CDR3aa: CAWSRRDRGNIQYF
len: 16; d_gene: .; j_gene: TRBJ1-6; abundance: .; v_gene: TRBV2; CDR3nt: TGTGCCAGCAGTGAAACGGGGGGCCCAGGGGTTTCACCCCTCCACTTT; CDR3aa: CASSETGGPGVSPLHF
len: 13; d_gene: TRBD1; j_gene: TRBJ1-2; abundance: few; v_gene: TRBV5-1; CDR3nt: TGCGCCAGCAGCTCGACAGGGGACTATGGCTACACCTTC; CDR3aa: CASSSTGDYGYTF
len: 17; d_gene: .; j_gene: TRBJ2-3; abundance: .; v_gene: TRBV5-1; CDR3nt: TGCGCCAGCAGCATGTTTTACGACAGGTGGGGCACAGATACGCAGTATTTT; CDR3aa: CASSMFYDRWGTDTQYF
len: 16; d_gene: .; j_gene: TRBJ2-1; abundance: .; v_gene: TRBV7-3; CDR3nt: TGTGCCAGCAGCCCCCTGTCTTATTCCTCCTACAATGAGCAGTTCTTC; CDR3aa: CASSPLSYSSYNEQFF
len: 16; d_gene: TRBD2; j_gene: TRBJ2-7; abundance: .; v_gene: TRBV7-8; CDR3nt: TGTGCCAGCAGCTCGGGGGGTTTGTTAAGGGGTTACGAGCAGTACTTC; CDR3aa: CASSSGGLLRGYEQYF
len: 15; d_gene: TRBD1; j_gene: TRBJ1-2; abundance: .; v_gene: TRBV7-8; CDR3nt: TGTGCCAGCAGCTTTGGACAGGGGGCTATCTATGGCTACACCTTC; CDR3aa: CASSFGQGAIYGYTF
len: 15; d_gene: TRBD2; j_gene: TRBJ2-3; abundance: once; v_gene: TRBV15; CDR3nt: TGTGCCACCAGCACTCCTAGCGGTGACACAGATACGCAGTATTTT; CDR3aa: CATSTPSGDTDTQYF
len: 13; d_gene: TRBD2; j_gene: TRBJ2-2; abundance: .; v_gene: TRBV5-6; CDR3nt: TGTGCCATGCGGGGGGGCAACACCGGGGAGCTGTTTTTT; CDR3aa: CAMRGGNTGELFF
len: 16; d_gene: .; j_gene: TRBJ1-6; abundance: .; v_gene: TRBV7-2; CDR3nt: TGTGCCAGCAGCTCTTCGGTAAGCCGAGATAATTCACCCCTCCACTTT; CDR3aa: CASSSSVSRDNSPLHF
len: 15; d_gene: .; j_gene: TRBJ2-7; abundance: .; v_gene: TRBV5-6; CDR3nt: TGTGCCAGCAGCCCAAACAGGGTCATAGGAGTCGAGCAGTACTTC; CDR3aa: CASSPNRVIGVEQYF
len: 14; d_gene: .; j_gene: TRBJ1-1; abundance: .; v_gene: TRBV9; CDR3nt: TGTGCCAGCCGACGAGGTGAAATGAACACTGAAGCTTTCTTT; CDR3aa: CASRRGEMNTEAFF
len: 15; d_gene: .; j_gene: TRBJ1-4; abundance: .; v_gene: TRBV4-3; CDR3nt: TGCGCCAGCAGCCAAGATCCATCAACTAATGAAAAACTGTTTTTT; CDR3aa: CASSQDPSTNEKLFF
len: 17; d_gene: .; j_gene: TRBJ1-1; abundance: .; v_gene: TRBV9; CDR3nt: TGTGCCAGCAGCGTAGCCGGAGGCTTTCCGATGAACACTGAAGCTTTCTTT; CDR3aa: CASSVAGGFPMNTEAFF
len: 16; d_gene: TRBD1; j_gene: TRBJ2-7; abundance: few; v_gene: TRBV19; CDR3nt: TGTGCCAGTAGTATCTTTGGACAGGGGGCTCGGGGCGAGCAGTACTTC; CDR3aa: CASSIFGQGARGEQYF
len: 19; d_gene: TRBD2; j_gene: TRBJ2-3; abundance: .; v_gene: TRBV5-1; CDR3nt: TGCGCCAGCAGCAAAGGACTAGCGGGGGGAATGGGGGGCACAGATACGCAGTATTTT; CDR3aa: CASSKGLAGGMGGTDTQYF
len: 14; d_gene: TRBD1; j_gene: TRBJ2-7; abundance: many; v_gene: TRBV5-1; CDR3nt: TGCGCCAGCAGCTCAGGGACAGCGTACTACGAGCAGTACTTC; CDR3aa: CASSSGTAYYEQYF
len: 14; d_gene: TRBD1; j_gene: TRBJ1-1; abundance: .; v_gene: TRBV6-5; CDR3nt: TGTGCCAGCAGTTACGGGGGGACAGGCACTGAAGCTTTCTTT; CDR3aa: CASSYGGTGTEAFF
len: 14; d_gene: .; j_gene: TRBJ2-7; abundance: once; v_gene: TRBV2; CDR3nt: TGTGCCAGCAGTGAATGGTCTCAGGAACTCGAGCAGTACTTC; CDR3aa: CASSEWSQELEQYF
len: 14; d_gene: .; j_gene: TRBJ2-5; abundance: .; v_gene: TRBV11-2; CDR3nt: TGTGCCAGCAGCTCCCGCCGGGAACAAGAGACCCAGTACTTC; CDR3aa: CASSSRREQETQYF
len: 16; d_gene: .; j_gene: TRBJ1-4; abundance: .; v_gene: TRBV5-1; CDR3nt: TGCGCCAGCAGCTCGGGACATACGGCAACTAATGAAAAACTGTTTTTT; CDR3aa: CASSSGHTATNEKLFF